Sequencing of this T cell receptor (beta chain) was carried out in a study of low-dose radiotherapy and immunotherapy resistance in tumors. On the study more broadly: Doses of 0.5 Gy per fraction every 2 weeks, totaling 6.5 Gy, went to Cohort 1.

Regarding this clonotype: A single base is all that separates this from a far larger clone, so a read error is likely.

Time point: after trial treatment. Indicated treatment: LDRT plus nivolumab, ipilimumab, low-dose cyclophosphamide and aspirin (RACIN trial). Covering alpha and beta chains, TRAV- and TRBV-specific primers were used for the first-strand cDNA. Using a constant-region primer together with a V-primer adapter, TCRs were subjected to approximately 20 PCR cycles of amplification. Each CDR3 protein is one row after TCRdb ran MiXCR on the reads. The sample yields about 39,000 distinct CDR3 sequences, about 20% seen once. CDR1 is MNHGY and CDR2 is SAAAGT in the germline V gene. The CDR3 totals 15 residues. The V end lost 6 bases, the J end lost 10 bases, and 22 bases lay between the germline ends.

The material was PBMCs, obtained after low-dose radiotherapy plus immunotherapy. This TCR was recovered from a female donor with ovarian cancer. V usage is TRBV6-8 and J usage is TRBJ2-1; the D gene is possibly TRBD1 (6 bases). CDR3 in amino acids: CASSPRRGSSYEQFF. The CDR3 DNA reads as TGTGCCAGCAGCCCCCGTAGGGGGAGCTCCTACGAGCAGTTCTTC.